Detailed here is one T cell receptor (beta chain). Using immunoSEQ multiplex PCR, the repertoire was profiled, and TCRdb retains in-frame clones only, with some absent. This sample has around 440,000 clones, with approximately 88% found just once. The sample comes from a study of blood T cell repertoires in COVID-19. Turning to the study itself: The cDNA or gDNA used as material had been derived from T cells, B-cell-depleted T cells, or PBMCs.

The CDR3 spans 15 residues. V was cut by 1 base and J by 7 bases, with 16 bases left in between. CDR1 is LNHNV and CDR2 is YYDKDF in the germline V gene (reference sequence). The genes are TRBV15 and TRBJ1-2; a weak D match, TRBD1 (6 bases). The receptor's source is a woman between 45 and 60 years old with COVID-19, enrolled during active disease. The sample taken for sequencing was peripheral blood. The CDR3 sequence is CATSRVLPGDGGYTF. The CDR3 coding sequence is TGTGCCACCAGCAGAGTCCTGCCAGGGGATGGTGGCTACACCTTC. Supplemented by reference TRBV15 and TRBJ1-2, the full variable domain reads DAMVIQNPRYQVTQFGKPVTLSCSQTLNHNVMYWYQQKSSQAPKLLFHYYDKDFNNEADTPDNFQSRRPNTSFCFLDIRSPGLGDTAMYLCATSRVLPGDGGYTFGSGTRLTVV.